Listed below are T cell receptor beta chains from one sample, sequenced in a study of T cell repertoires in cytomegalovirus infection. Their antigens are not known. One entry per CDR3 protein, called by TCRdb with MiXCR from the reads. Of fewer than 850,000 distinct CDR3 sequences detected, almost 30% appear once; the ten largest clones hold 13%. The material was cultured CD8+ T cells from PBMCs, obtained from culture after CMV antigen stimulation. These receptors were taken from a human donor in good health (CMV status not recorded). Some clones in this sample may be carry-over from other donors' samples. CDR3s include the opening cysteine and the closing phenylalanine or tryptophan. Fields, in order: V gene, clone size, J gene, D gene, CDR3 DNA, CDR3 protein. A D gene is named only where the DNA matches it firmly. The listing skips clone size in some rows; elsewhere it reads once, few, many or a size class.

TRBV27	NA	TRBJ1-2	TRBD1	TGTGCCAGCAGTGGCAGGGACAGAATCTATGGCTACACCTTC	CASSGRDRIYGYTF
TRBV11-3	NA	TRBJ2-5	NA	TGTGCCAGCAGCTTAGTGGCGGGGGCCCAAGAGACCCAGTACTTC	CASSLVAGAQETQYF
TRBV28	NA	TRBJ2-1	TRBD1	TGTGCCAGCTCTTCCGGGACAGGGAAGGCTGAGCAGTTCTTC	CASSSGTGKAEQFF
TRBV13	NA	TRBJ2-3	TRBD2	TGTGCCAGCAGCTTATCTGACAGCGGGGGAACAGATACGCAGTATTTT	CASSLSDSGGTDTQYF
TRBV19	NA	TRBJ2-2	NA	TGTGCCAGTAGTTTTCTCGGGGAGAACACCGGGGAGCTGTTTTTT	CASSFLGENTGELFF
TRBV2	few	TRBJ1-6	NA	TGTGCCAGCAGTAGGCAGGAAAATTCACCCCTCCACTTT	CASSRQENSPLHF
TRBV11-2	few	TRBJ2-1	TRBD2	TGTGCCAGCAGCTTCGGGGGGAACCCTTACAATGAGCAGTTCTTC	CASSFGGNPYNEQFF
TRBV7-2	many	TRBJ1-1	NA	TGTGCCAGCAGCTTAGACGGGACGAACACTGAAGCTTTCTTT	CASSLDGTNTEAFF
TRBV19	few	TRBJ2-5	NA	TGTGCCAGTAATTGGGGGGGCGAACAAGAGACCCAGTACTTC	CASNWGGEQETQYF
TRBV27	many	TRBJ2-3	NA	TGTGCCAGCAGTTTTGGTTACACAGATACGCAGTATTTT	CASSFGYTDTQYF
TRBV11-2	few	TRBJ1-6	NA	TGTGCCAGCAGCTTTATGCAGTATAATTCACCCCTCCACTTT	CASSFMQYNSPLHF
TRBV4-1	NA	TRBJ2-2	NA	TGCGCCAGCAGCACCGGGACCACAGGCACCGGGGAGCTGTTTTTT	CASSTGTTGTGELFF
TRBV10-3	NA	TRBJ1-1	NA	TGTGCCACGGGAGCAGGGTCTGAAGCTTTCTTT	CATGAGSEAFF
TRBV10-3	few	TRBJ1-2	NA	TGTGCCATCAGTGATTGGCAGGGGCGTGTGATCTTTGGCTACACCTTC	CAISDWQGRVIFGYTF
TRBV24-1	NA	TRBJ2-6	NA	TGTGCCACCAGTGACGGACCTGGATGGACTGGGGCCAACGTCCTGACTTTC	CATSDGPGWTGANVLTF
TRBV7-9	many	TRBJ2-5	NA	TGTGCCAGCAGCGTAGCCCACAGAAACCTACAAGAGACCCAGTACTTC	CASSVAHRNLQETQYF
TRBV12-5	many	TRBJ2-5	TRBD1	TGTGCTAGTGGAACGTGGACAGGGCATCAAGAGACCCAGTACTTC	CASGTWTGHQETQYF
TRBV12-5	few	TRBJ2-3	NA	TGTGCTAGTGGCCAAAGTGAGGGCACAGATACGCAGTATTTT	CASGQSEGTDTQYF
TRBV5-6	NA	TRBJ2-2	NA	TGTGCCAGCAGCTTATCAGGGCAGTACACCGGGGAGCTGTTTTTT	CASSLSGQYTGELFF
TRBV7-6	few	TRBJ2-1	TRBD2	TGTGCCAGCAGCGTTTTAGCGGGGGGGCGGGGCTACAATGAGCAGTTCTTC	CASSVLAGGRGYNEQFF
TRBV7-9	NA	TRBJ1-6	TRBD1	TGTGCCAGCACCCCCCCGGCAGGGGGAAATAATTCACCCCTCCACTTT	CASTPPAGGNNSPLHF
TRBV12-3/TRBV12-4	many	TRBJ2-3	TRBD2	TGTGCCAGCAGTTCCCATGGCGGGGGGGCCTTCGGAGATACGCAGTATTTT	CASSSHGGGAFGDTQYF
TRBV27	few	TRBJ2-7	NA	TGTGCCAGCAGTTTCGGACCTGCCTACGAGCAGTACTTC	CASSFGPAYEQYF
TRBV5-1	NA	TRBJ2-4	NA	TGCGCCAGCAGCTTGGGCCAGGGAGACATTCAGTACTTC	CASSLGQGDIQYF
TRBV15	few	TRBJ2-5	NA	TGTGCCACCAGCAGAGCCGAAACAGGGCCAGGAGAGACCCAGTACTTC	CATSRAETGPGETQYF
TRBV7-8	few	TRBJ1-1	NA	TGTGCCAGCAGCTCCGACGAAGCTTTCTTT	CASSSDEAFF
TRBV4-2	NA	TRBJ2-1	TRBD2	TGTGCCAGCAGCCAAGATCATCCAGCGGGGTCCTACAATGAGCAGTTCTTC	CASSQDHPAGSYNEQFF
TRBV24-1	NA	TRBJ1-6	NA	TGTGCCACCAGTTCATCTGCCTACAATTCACCCCTCCACTTT	CATSSSAYNSPLHF
TRBV7-9	few	TRBJ2-3	TRBD2	TGTGCCAGCAGCTTAGAGCGGGACGGGGATACGCAGTATTTT	CASSLERDGDTQYF
TRBV6-2/TRBV6-3	NA	TRBJ2-1	NA	TGTGCCAGTTCGGACATGAATTCCTACAATGAGCAGTTCTTC	CASSDMNSYNEQFF
TRBV20-1	NA	TRBJ2-1	NA	TGCAGTGCCAGGGGCCACCTCAGCTCCTACAATGAGCAGTTCTTC	CSARGHLSSYNEQFF
TRBV19	few	TRBJ1-5	NA	TGTGCCAGTAGTAGATCTGGGTGGAATCAGCCCCAGCATTTT	CASSRSGWNQPQHF
TRBV7-8	NA	TRBJ2-3	NA	TGTGCCAGCGGGGACCCGACAGCCACCTCTTTTAAAGGGGATACGCAGTATTTT	CASGDPTATSFKGDTQYF
TRBV5-6	many	TRBJ1-5	TRBD1	TGTGCCAGCAGCCAAGGACAGGGAAGGCAGCCCCAGCATTTT	CASSQGQGRQPQHF
TRBV28	few	TRBJ1-5	TRBD1	TGTGCCAGCAGTTTCTCGGCAGGGGGAGGCAATCAGCCCCAGCATTTT	CASSFSAGGGNQPQHF
TRBV28	few	TRBJ1-1	NA	TGTGCCAGCAGTTTCGAGGGGTTAGAGGGGATGAACACTGAAGCTTTCTTT	CASSFEGLEGMNTEAFF
TRBV4-2	few	TRBJ2-5	TRBD1	TGTGCCAGCAGCCAGGGGACAGGGGGCATCGAAAAGACCCAGTACTTC	CASSQGTGGIEKTQYF
TRBV3-1	NA	TRBJ2-3	NA	TGTGCCAGCAGCCCTTCCGGAGGACGCACAGATACGCAGTATTTT	CASSPSGGRTDTQYF
TRBV2	NA	TRBJ2-3	NA	TGTGCCAGCAGCCTTTTGACTAGTCTCACAGATACGCAGTATTTT	CASSLLTSLTDTQYF
TRBV6-1	many	TRBJ2-7	TRBD2	TGTGCCAGCAGTGAAGTAGCGGGGGCCTTCTCCTACGAGCAGTACTTC	CASSEVAGAFSYEQYF
TRBV7-6	NA	TRBJ1-1	NA	TGTGCCAGCAGCTCTTTGACAGAAGAAGCTTTCTTT	CASSSLTEEAFF
TRBV7-6	many	TRBJ1-1	NA	TGTGCCAGCAGCTTTAGGTGGAACACTGAAGCTTTCTTT	CASSFRWNTEAFF
TRBV2	NA	TRBJ2-7	NA	TGTGCCAGCAGTGAGTATGGGATTGAGGACGAGCAGTACTTC	CASSEYGIEDEQYF
TRBV27	NA	TRBJ1-2	TRBD1	TGTGCCAGCAGTAAGGGGGCGGGTGGCTACACCTTC	CASSKGAGGYTF
TRBV12-5	few	TRBJ2-3	NA	TGTGCTAGTGGTTTGTCACCCGGGGCAGAAGGAAGCACAGATACGCAGTATTTT	CASGLSPGAEGSTDTQYF
TRBV12-3/TRBV12-4	NA	TRBJ1-2	NA	TGTGCCAGCAGTTTAGCGATGGGCTATGGCTACACCTTC	CASSLAMGYGYTF
TRBV7-4	NA	TRBJ1-2	NA	TGTGCCAGCAGCCCACCGTATGTTACTAACTATGGCTACACCTTC	CASSPPYVTNYGYTF
TRBV4-1	NA	TRBJ1-5	NA	TGCGCCAGCAGCCAAGTTCTAACAGAGACCAATCAGCCCCAGCATTTT	CASSQVLTETNQPQHF
TRBV27	few	TRBJ1-6	TRBD1	TGTGCCAGCAGTCCTTCCCAGGGGGAGAATTCACCCCTCCACTTT	CASSPSQGENSPLHF
TRBV7-8	many	TRBJ2-2	NA	TGTGCCAGCAGTTGGGGAGGGGGGCTGACCGGGGAGCTGTTTTTT	CASSWGGGLTGELFF
TRBV6-5	many	TRBJ2-6	NA	TGTGCCAGCAGTTGGGGGATCTCTGGGGCCAACGTCCTGACTTTC	CASSWGISGANVLTF
TRBV6-1	NA	TRBJ2-7	NA	TGTGCCAGCAGTGAAGTTCAGGGTGGTCGAACCTACGAGCAGTACTTC	CASSEVQGGRTYEQYF
TRBV13	few	TRBJ1-1	NA	TGTGCCAGCAGCGTACAGGGCACTGAAGCTTTCTTT	CASSVQGTEAFF